What follows are 28 T cell receptor beta chains derived from one specimen sequenced in a study of T cell responses to AZD1222 COVID-19 vaccine. Measured with immunoSEQ multiplex PCR; TCRdb has only the in-frame clones, and not every one. The sample records about 50,000 clones, more than 80% being singletons. Sample: peripheral blood, taken on day 0 of MenACWY control vaccination. These receptors originate from an adult in good health.

The chain is built from TRBV29-1 and TRBJ2-7; tentatively, D is TRBD1 or TRBD2 (5 bases each). The germline gives CDR1 SQVTM, CDR2 ANQGSEA. Deletions cut 6 bases from V and 2 bases from J, with 17 bases between. The CDR3 covers 14 residues. The CDR3 DNA follows: TGCAGCGTCGAATCTCGGGACGGCCCCTACGAGCAGTACTTC. Translation gives CSVESRDGPYEQYF.

In this sample, this clone turned up a few times. One end of the junction fails to match germline, which may point to a read error. The chain recombines TRBV11-1 with TRBJ2-7; perhaps TRBD2 as D (6 bases). Germline V lookup: CDR1 SGHAT, CDR2 FQDESV (reference sequence). The CDR3 spans 14 residues. CDR3: CASSLGSGIPRPHF. Here the CDR3 DNA reads TGTGCCAGCAGCCTCGGGAGCGGAATCCCCCGCCCCCACTTC.

V gene TRBV21-1 combines with J gene TRBJ2-1; the table gives TRBD1 as D, unverified against the DNA. TRBV21-1 is termed a pseudogene. The CDR3 sequence is 12 residues long. CDR3 nucleotide sequence: TGTGCCACCAAGGACACCAACAATGAGCAGTTCTTC. As protein: CATKDTNNEQFF.

The rearrangement joins TRBV28 to TRBJ2-1; 10 bases are shared with TRBD2. Germline-derived CDR1 and CDR2 are MDHEN and SYDVKM. The trim removed 6 bases at V and 6 bases at J, leaving 14 bases unmatched. The CDR3 sequence is 17 residues long. CDR3 DNA sequence: TGTGCCAGCAGCAACCCGCGGGTGTTAGCGGGGGGCAATGAGCAGTTCTTC. Residues: CASSNPRVLAGGNEQFF.

The chain has TRBV28 and TRBJ2-5, with TRBD2 identical over 12 bases. The CDR3 runs to 15 residues. The ends lost 4 bases at V and 5 bases at J; junction bases unmatched: 5. The germline CDR1 and CDR2 sequences are MDHEN and SYDVKM. CDR3 in amino acids: CASSSSGREGETQYF. The CDR3 nucleotides read TGTGCCAGCAGTTCTAGCGGGAGGGAGGGGGAGACCCAGTACTTC.

The V call is TRBV11-2, the J call TRBJ1-2; TRBD1 matches at 7 bases. Unmatched junction bases numbered 4, after V lost 5 bases and J lost 1 base. The CDR3 length is 14 residues. CDR1 and CDR2 (germline): SGHAT, FQNNGV. CDR3 sequence: CASSLGQVNYGYTF. In DNA, the CDR3 is TGTGCCAGCAGCCTTGGACAGGTTAACTATGGCTACACCTTC.

The V call is TRBV19, the J call TRBJ1-1; a possible D gene is TRBD1 (5 bases). Per germline, CDR1 LNHDA and CDR2 SQIVND (reference sequence). The V end lost 5 bases, the J end lost 1 base, and 14 bases lay between the germline ends. The CDR3 contains 15 residues. CDR3 in amino acids: CASSANWRGNTEAFF. DNA for the CDR3: TGTGCCAGTAGTGCAAATTGGAGGGGGAACACTGAAGCTTTCTTT.

In this sample, this clone turned up a few times. The rearrangement joins TRBV28 to TRBJ2-7; D possibly corresponds to TRBD1 (5 bases). This CDR3 comprises 12 residues. Between the trimmed V and J ends, which lost 3 bases and 4 bases, there was a span of 7 bases. Germline CDR1 MDHEN, CDR2 SYDVKM. The chain's CDR3 is CASSFNRYEQYF. CDR3 DNA: TGTGCCAGCAGTTTCAACAGGTACGAGCAGTACTTC.

V usage is TRBV9 and J usage is TRBJ2-3, with D possibly matching TRBD2 (6 bases). Per germline, CDR1 SGDLS and CDR2 YYNGEE. The CDR3 contains 14 residues. V gave up 4 bases and J gave up 0 bases, with 9 bases separating them. CDR3 region: CASSSSGSTDTQYF. The CDR3, as DNA: TGTGCCAGCAGCTCCAGCGGGAGCACAGATACGCAGTATTTT.

This chain uses TRBV28 with TRBJ2-1; D is possibly TRBD2 (6 bases). The CDR3 consists of 16 residues. Trimming took off 11 bases at V and 2 bases at J, with 22 bases between the two ends. CDR1 and CDR2 (germline): MDHEN, SYDVKM. The chain's CDR3 is CAGRRGGRKTYNEQFF. DNA for the CDR3: TGTGCCGGAAGGAGGGGCGGACGAAAAACCTACAATGAGCAGTTCTTC.

The chain combines TRBV7-9 with TRBJ1-1, with D possibly matching TRBD1 (5 bases). The CDR3 extends over 16 amino acids. Between the trimmed V and J ends, which lost 5 bases and 0 bases, there was a span of 16 bases. Germline-derived CDR1 and CDR2 are SEHNR and FQNEAQ (reference sequence). As DNA, the CDR3 is TGTGCCAGCAGCCCCAGCGGGGCCGCAATGAACACTGAAGCTTTCTTT. Its translation is CASSPSGAAMNTEAFF.

The chain combines TRBV6-2 or TRBV6-3 with TRBJ2-2, with no clear D. The CDR3 is made up of 12 amino acids. V was clipped by 2 bases and J by 6 bases, with 4 bases between them. Germline CDR1 is MNHEY and CDR2 is SVGEGT. CDR3 protein: CASSYPPGELFF. CDR3 in DNA: TGTGCCAGCAGTTACCCTCCCGGGGAGCTGTTTTTT.

The J gene is TRBJ1-2, the V gene TRBV13; D is perhaps TRBD1 (5 bases). V was shortened by 5 bases and J by 3 bases, with 16 bases between the two germline ends. This CDR3 spans 15 amino acids. Germline values: CDR1 PRHDT, CDR2 FYEKMQ (reference sequence). CDR3 sequence: CASSPRTRGDYGYTF. In DNA form, the CDR3 reads TGTGCCAGCAGCCCGCGAACAAGGGGTGACTATGGCTACACCTTC.

The chain joins TRBV28 to TRBJ1-4, with 8 bases fitting TRBD1. The CDR3 runs 16 residues. The trim removed 5 bases at V and 3 bases at J, leaving 8 bases unmatched. Per germline, CDR1 MDHEN and CDR2 SYDVKM. This chain's CDR3 is CASSPTTGAPNEKLFF. DNA for the CDR3: TGTGCCAGCAGTCCAACGACAGGGGCCCCTAATGAAAAACTGTTTTTT.

The rearrangement links TRBV6-5 to TRBJ1-3, with D unclear. The CDR3 loop spans 13 amino acids. With 5 bases removed from V and 7 bases from J, the gap between germline ends came to 12 bases. Germline CDR1 is MNHEY and CDR2 is SVGAGI. CDR3 DNA sequence: TGTGCCAGCAGTACCCGGACGGGGAACACCATATATTTT. This translates into CASSTRTGNTIYF.

The chain combines TRBV28 with TRBJ2-1; 14 bases fit TRBD2. J lost 2 bases, V lost 6 bases, and 15 bases had no gene match. This CDR3 region has 20 residues. Germline V gives CDR1 MDHEN, CDR2 SYDVKM. Here the CDR3 DNA reads TGTGCCAGCAGACCCCTACCGGGACTAGCGGGAGCGGGGGCCTACAATGAGCAGTTCTTC. Translation: CASRPLPGLAGAGAYNEQFF.

The V call is TRBV27, the J call TRBJ2-3, with D maybe TRBD2 (5 bases). From germline, CDR1 is MNHEY and CDR2 SMNVEV (reference sequence). The CDR3 is made up of 15 amino acids. Trimming cost V 1 base and J 1 base, with 9 bases left between them. The CDR3 sequence: CASSLLRARTDTQYF. In DNA form, the CDR3 reads TGTGCCAGCAGTTTATTGCGGGCCCGCACAGATACGCAGTATTTT.

The chain employs TRBV6-7 and TRBJ1-6; D is possibly TRBD1 (5 bases). TRBV6-7 is an open reading frame whose function is uncertain. This CDR3 region has 17 residues. Trimming stripped 4 bases from V and 5 bases from J, with 18 bases between. In DNA form, the CDR3 reads TGTGCCAGCAGTTCCCATCGTGGTGGGACGGATAATTCACCCCTCCACTTT. Translation gives CASSSHRGGTDNSPLHF.

The chain has TRBV7-9 and TRBJ2-3; 8 nucleotides match TRBD2. There are 13 residues in the CDR3. With 0 bases clipped from V and 14 bases from J, the junction kept 7 bases outside the gene matches. The V gene's germline CDR1 is SEHNR and CDR2 FQNEAQ (reference sequence). As DNA, the CDR3 is TGTGCCAGCAGCTTAGCGAGGGGGACTAGTCTGTATTTT. Translated, it gives CASSLARGTSLYF.

This chain uses TRBV20-1 with TRBJ1-4; D not certain. The germline V gene has CDR1 DFQATT and CDR2 SNEGSKA (reference sequence). This CDR3 contains 11 residues. V was cut by 7 bases and J by 4 bases, with 7 bases left in between. This chain's CDR3 is CSGRSNEKLFF. In DNA, the CDR3 is TGCAGTGGCAGGAGTAATGAAAAACTGTTTTTT.

This chain links TRBV19 with TRBJ2-7; possibly TRBD1 for D (7 bases). This CDR3 spans 14 amino acids. Per germline, CDR1 LNHDA and CDR2 SQIVND (reference sequence). V was pared by 4 bases and J by 6 bases, with 16 bases between. The CDR3 spells CASSTAGGNSEQYF. Written as DNA, the CDR3 is TGTGCCAGTAGTACTGCAGGGGGGAATTCCGAGCAGTACTTC.

V and J are TRBV14 and TRBJ1-3; D gene ambiguous. Trimming left V 0 bases short and J 0 bases short, with 9 bases between. The germline CDR1 and CDR2 sequences are SGHDN and FVKESK. The CDR3 spans 16 residues. DNA for the CDR3: TGTGCCAGCAGCCAAGAGCAGGCGTACTCTGGAAACACCATATATTTT. Encoded protein: CASSQEQAYSGNTIYF. Supplemented by reference TRBV14 and TRBJ1-3, the full variable domain reads EAGVTQFPSHSVIEKGQTVTLRCDPISGHDNLYWYRRVMGKEIKFLLHFVKESKQDESGMPNNRFLAERTGGTYSTLKVQPAELEDSGVYFCASSQEQAYSGNTIYFGEGSWLTVV.

The chain recombines TRBV25-1 with TRBJ1-5, with 7 bases matching TRBD1. The CDR3 spans 13 residues. The germline V gene encodes CDR1 MGHDK and CDR2 SYGVNS. The trim removed 7 bases at V and 4 bases at J, leaving 4 bases unmatched. CDR3 sequence: CASTTGENQPQHF. In DNA form, the CDR3 reads TGTGCCAGCACTACAGGGGAAAATCAGCCCCAGCATTTT.

This rearrangement joins TRBV5-5 to TRBJ2-3, with D possibly matching TRBD1 (5 bases). The germline gives CDR1 SGHKS, CDR2 YYEKEE (reference sequence). V lost 4 bases to trimming and J lost 2 bases, with 14 bases between them. The CDR3 totals 15 residues. CDR3 in amino acids: CASSPLTVYTDTQYF. The CDR3 coding sequence is TGTGCCAGCAGCCCGCTGACAGTATACACAGATACGCAGTATTTT.

This clone was detected only a few times. The chain has TRBV19 and TRBJ1-2, with D unclear. The germline gives CDR1 LNHDA, CDR2 SQIVND (reference sequence). Between the trimmed V and J ends, which lost 7 bases and 5 bases, there was a span of 11 bases. CDR3 size: 12 residues. This CDR3 is CASTMDRYGYTF. DNA of the CDR3: TGTGCCAGTACTATGGACCGATATGGCTACACCTTC.

This chain uses TRBV7-3 with TRBJ2-2; no definite D call. The germline gives CDR1 SGHTA, CDR2 FQGTGA. Trimming took off 5 bases at V and 3 bases at J, with 13 bases between the two ends. This CDR3 is built from 15 residues. The DNA of the CDR3 is TGTGCCAGCAGCCCCGTGAAGGGCGACACCGGGGAGCTGTTTTTT. Amino acid sequence: CASSPVKGDTGELFF.

The count of this clone is one. The chain couples TRBV20-1 to TRBJ1-4; D remains unclear. Trimming removed 6 bases at V and 7 bases at J, with 9 bases between. CDR3 size: 11 residues. Looked up from germline, CDR1 is DFQATT and CDR2 is SNEGSKA (reference sequence). CDR3: CSAPILEKLFF. DNA of the CDR3: TGCAGTGCGCCCATTCTTGAAAAACTGTTTTTT.

The DNA for the CDR3 is TGTGCCAGCAGCGTAGGTCGGACAGGGGGCGAGCAGTACTTC. Translation: CASSVGRTGGEQYF. The chain links TRBV9 to TRBJ2-7, with TRBD1 identical over 10 bases. V shed 0 bases, J shed 6 bases, and the junction held 3 bases outside the gene matches. The CDR3 length is 14 residues. CDR1 and CDR2 (germline): SGDLS, YYNGEE.